Shown below are 15 T cell receptor beta chains from a single sample sequenced in a study of T cells after posttransplantation cyclophosphamide. Treatment was busulfan-fludarabine conditioning, a marrow graft, and cyclophosphamide on days +3 and +4. Method: immunoSEQ multiplex PCR; TCRdb's copy keeps in-frame clones and lacks some. The table shows some 6,000 clones, with just under 85% occurring only once. The material was CD8+ T cells sorted from PBMCs, obtained around 1,300 days after allogeneic stem cell transplant with posttransplant cyclophosphamide. The source is a female patient in her fifties who received an allogeneic stem cell transplant from a related donor, was CMV-positive, and had no GVHD. The T cells may come from the graft donor.

The chain uses TRBV4-3 and TRBJ2-7; 7 bases match TRBD1. In germline, CDR1 is LGHNA, CDR2 YSLEER. The CDR3 consists of 16 residues. Trimming took 2 bases from V and 3 from J; bases not matched to a gene: 10. The CDR3 nucleotides are TGCGCCAGCAGCCAAATGGGACAGTCCTCCTACTACGAGCAGTACTTC. This translates into CASSQMGQSSYYEQYF.

This chain uses TRBV13 with TRBJ2-7, with D unclear. Deletions cut 0 bases from V and 2 bases from J, with 11 bases between. The CDR3 covers 15 residues. Germline V gene data show CDR1 as PRHDT and CDR2 as FYEKMQ (reference sequence). CDR3: CASSLGRDFAYEQYF. The CDR3 nucleotides read TGTGCCAGCAGCTTAGGTCGCGACTTCGCCTACGAGCAGTACTTC.

This chain links TRBV19 with TRBJ2-1, with 10 nucleotides matching TRBD1. J gave up 7 bases and V 3 bases, and 9 bases lay outside the gene matches. Germline values: CDR1 LNHDA, CDR2 SQIVND (reference sequence). This CDR3 contains 16 residues. The CDR3 nucleotides are TGTGCCAGTAGTATTTCCGGGACAGGGGTTAGGAATGAGCAGTTCTTC. It translates to CASSISGTGVRNEQFF.

This rearrangement joins TRBV7-9 to TRBJ2-1; D uncertain. V was trimmed by 1 base and J by 0 bases, leaving 4 bases between them. Germline V gene data show CDR1 as SEHNR and CDR2 as FQNEAQ (reference sequence). This CDR3 comprises 14 residues. CDR3 coding DNA: TGTGCCAGCAGCTTAGTCAGCTCCTACAATGAGCAGTTCTTC. The encoded protein is CASSLVSSYNEQFF.

The chain is built from TRBV7-6 and TRBJ1-5; 8 positions agree with TRBD1. The V gene end was trimmed by 0 bases and the J gene end by 9 bases; junction bases not matched to a gene: 10. CDR1 and CDR2 (germline): SGHVS, FNYEAQ. The CDR3 loop spans 16 amino acids. CDR3 bases: TGTGCCAGCAGCTTAGCCCCGACAGGGGAAGGTTGGCCCCAGCATTTT. Translated: CASSLAPTGEGWPQHF. The full variable domain, completed using reference TRBV7-6 and TRBJ1-5, is GAGVSQSPRYKVTKRGQDVALRCDPISGHVSLYWYRQALGQGPEFLTYFNYEAQQDKSGLPNDRFSAERPEGSISTLTIQRTEQRDSAMYRCASSLAPTGEGWPQHFGDGTRLSIL.

The chain links TRBV2 to TRBJ2-7; 11 bases fit TRBD1. The CDR3 is 14 amino acids. The trim removed 6 bases at V and 3 bases at J, leaving 4 bases unmatched. The germline CDR1 and CDR2 sequences are SNHLY and FYNNEI. In DNA, the CDR3 is TGTGCCAGCAGAGGGGGGACAGGGGGCTACGAGCAGTACTTC. Protein product: CASRGGTGGYEQYF.

The J gene is TRBJ2-3, the V gene TRBV6-5, with TRBD2 identical over 9 bases. This CDR3 is built from 14 residues. Losses at the gene ends were 7 bases for V and 6 bases for J; bases not matched to a gene: 8. Germline assignment: CDR1 MNHEY and CDR2 SVGAGI. The CDR3 protein is CASIGGRAPDTQYF. In DNA form, the CDR3 reads TGTGCCAGCATTGGCGGGAGGGCCCCTGATACGCAGTATTTT.

This clone was observed a handful of times. This sequence joins TRBV4-2 and TRBJ2-2; a possible D gene is TRBD1 (6 bases). The V gene lost 4 bases and the J gene lost 3 bases, with 12 bases spanning the gap. The CDR3 spans 15 residues. Germline V gene data show CDR1 as LGHNA and CDR2 as YNFKEQ. CDR3 region: CASSLAGDHTGELFF. Here the CDR3 DNA reads TGTGCCAGCAGCCTGGCAGGGGATCACACCGGGGAGCTGTTTTTT.

The chain uses TRBV5-8 and TRBJ2-4; TRBD2 agrees at 10 bases. Germline-derived CDR1 and CDR2 are SGHTS and YDEGEE. This CDR3 is 15 amino acids long. Germline trimming cut 1 base from V and 6 bases from J; bases unmatched to any gene: 4. For the CDR3, the DNA is TGTGCCAGCAGCTTGAGACTAGCGGGCGGAAACATTCAGTACTTC. Amino acid sequence: CASSLRLAGGNIQYF.

V gene TRBV19 combines with J gene TRBJ1-2; D not resolved. The germline V and J ends were trimmed by 5 bases and 4 bases, with 11 bases remaining between them. The germline CDR1 and CDR2 sequences are LNHDA and SQIVND (reference sequence). The length of the CDR3 is 13 residues. CDR3 region: CASSFELSYGYTF. The CDR3 DNA is TGTGCCAGTAGTTTTGAGCTAAGCTATGGCTACACCTTC.

This clone was seen only once. The chain joins TRBV4-3 to TRBJ2-7; the match to TRBD2 covers 8 bases. The CDR3 sequence is 14 residues long. Losses at the gene ends were 4 bases for V and 6 bases for J; bases not matched to a gene: 8. Germline CDR1 LGHNA, CDR2 YSLEER. The CDR3 reads CASSPSGRVFEQYF. CDR3 sequence (DNA): TGCGCCAGCAGCCCCAGCGGGAGAGTATTCGAGCAGTACTTC.

The chain couples TRBV7-8 to TRBJ2-3, with 10 bases that match TRBD1. This CDR3 has 16 residues. The J segment lost 6 bases and the V segment lost 3 bases, leaving 9 bases of the junction unmatched. The germline CDR1 and CDR2 sequences are SGHVS and FQNEAQ. The CDR3 DNA follows: TGTGCCAGCAGCTTCGGGGACAGGGGAAGGTCCGATACGCAGTATTTT. Encoded protein: CASSFGDRGRSDTQYF.

The genes are TRBV6-5 and TRBJ2-5, with D perhaps matching TRBD1 (6 bases). V lost 5 bases and J lost 7, with 14 bases in between. Germline loops: CDR1 MNHEY, CDR2 SVGAGI. The CDR3 totals 13 residues. CDR3 region: CASSSGGAGTQYF. Written as DNA, the CDR3 is TGTGCCAGCAGTAGTGGGGGCGCGGGGACCCAGTACTTC.

The genes are TRBV28 and TRBJ2-6, with D possibly TRBD1 on 5 matching bases. This CDR3 is 17 amino acids long. Germline lookup yields CDR1 MDHEN and CDR2 SYDVKM. The V end lost 5 bases, the J end lost 0 bases, and 14 bases lay between the germline ends. The CDR3 sequence: CASSRGLLNSGANVLTF. The CDR3 DNA sequence: TGTGCCAGCAGTAGGGGCTTACTGAACTCTGGGGCCAACGTCCTGACTTTC.

V gene TRBV27 combines with J gene TRBJ1-1; maybe TRBD1 (6 bases). V dropped 6 bases and J dropped 2 bases, with 13 bases sitting between them. The CDR3 is 14 amino acids. Germline loops: CDR1 MNHEY, CDR2 SMNVEV (reference sequence). The chain's CDR3 is CASSVRGSNTEAFF. CDR3 sequence (DNA): TGTGCCAGCAGCGTCAGGGGTTCCAACACTGAAGCTTTCTTT.